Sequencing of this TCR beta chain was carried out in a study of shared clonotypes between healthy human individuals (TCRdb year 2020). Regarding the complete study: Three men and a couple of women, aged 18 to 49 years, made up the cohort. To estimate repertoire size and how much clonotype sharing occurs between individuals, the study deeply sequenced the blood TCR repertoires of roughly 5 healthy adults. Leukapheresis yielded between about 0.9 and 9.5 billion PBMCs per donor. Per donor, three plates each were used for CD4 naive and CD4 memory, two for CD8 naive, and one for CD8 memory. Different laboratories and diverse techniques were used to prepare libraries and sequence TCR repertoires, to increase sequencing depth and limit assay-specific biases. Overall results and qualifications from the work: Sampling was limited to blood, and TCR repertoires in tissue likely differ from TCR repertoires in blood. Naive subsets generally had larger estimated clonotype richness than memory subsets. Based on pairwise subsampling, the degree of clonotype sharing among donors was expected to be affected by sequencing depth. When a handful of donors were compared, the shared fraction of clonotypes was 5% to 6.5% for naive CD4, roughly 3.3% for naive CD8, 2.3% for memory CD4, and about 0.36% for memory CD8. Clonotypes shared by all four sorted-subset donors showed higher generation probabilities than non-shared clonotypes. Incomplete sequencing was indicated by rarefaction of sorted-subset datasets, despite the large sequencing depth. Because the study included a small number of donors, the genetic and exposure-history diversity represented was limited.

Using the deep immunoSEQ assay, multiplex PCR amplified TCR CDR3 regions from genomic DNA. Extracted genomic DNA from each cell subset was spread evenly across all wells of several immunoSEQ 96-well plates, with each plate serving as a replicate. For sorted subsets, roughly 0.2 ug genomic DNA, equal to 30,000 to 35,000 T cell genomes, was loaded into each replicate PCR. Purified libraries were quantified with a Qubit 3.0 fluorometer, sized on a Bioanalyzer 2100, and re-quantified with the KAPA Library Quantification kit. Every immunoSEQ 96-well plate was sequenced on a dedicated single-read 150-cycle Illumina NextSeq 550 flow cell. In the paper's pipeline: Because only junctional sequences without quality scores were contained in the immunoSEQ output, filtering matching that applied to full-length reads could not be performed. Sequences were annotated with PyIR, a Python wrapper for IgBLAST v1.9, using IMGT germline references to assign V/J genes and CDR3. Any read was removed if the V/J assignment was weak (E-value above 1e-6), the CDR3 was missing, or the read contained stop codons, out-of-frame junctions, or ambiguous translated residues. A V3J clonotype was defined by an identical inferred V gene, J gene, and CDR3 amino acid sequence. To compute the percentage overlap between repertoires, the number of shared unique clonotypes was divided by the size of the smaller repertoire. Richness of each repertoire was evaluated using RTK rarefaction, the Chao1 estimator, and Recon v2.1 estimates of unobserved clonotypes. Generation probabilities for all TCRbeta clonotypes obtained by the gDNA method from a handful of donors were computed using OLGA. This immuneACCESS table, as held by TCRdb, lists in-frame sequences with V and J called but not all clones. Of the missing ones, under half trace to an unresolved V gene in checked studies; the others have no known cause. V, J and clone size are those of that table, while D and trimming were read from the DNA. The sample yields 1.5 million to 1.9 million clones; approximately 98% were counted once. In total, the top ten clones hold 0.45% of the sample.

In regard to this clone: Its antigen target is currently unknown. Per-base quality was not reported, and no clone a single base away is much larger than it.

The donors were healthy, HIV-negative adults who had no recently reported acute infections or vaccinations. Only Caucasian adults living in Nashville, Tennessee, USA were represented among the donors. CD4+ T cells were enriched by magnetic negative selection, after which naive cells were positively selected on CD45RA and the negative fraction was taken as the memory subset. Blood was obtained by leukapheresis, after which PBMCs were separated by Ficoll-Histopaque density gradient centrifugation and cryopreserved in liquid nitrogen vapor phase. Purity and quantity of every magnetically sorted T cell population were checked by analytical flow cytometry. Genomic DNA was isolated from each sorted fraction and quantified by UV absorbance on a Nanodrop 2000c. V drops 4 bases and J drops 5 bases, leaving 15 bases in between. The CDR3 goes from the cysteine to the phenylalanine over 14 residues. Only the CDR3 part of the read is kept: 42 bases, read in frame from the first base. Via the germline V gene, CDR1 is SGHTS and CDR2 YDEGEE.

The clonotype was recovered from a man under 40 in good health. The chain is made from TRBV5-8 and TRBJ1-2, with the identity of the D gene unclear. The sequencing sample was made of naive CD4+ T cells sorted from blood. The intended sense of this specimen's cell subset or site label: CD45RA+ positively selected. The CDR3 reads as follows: CASSALTVIYGYTF. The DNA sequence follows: TGTGCCAGCAGCGCCTTGACGGTGATTTATGGCTACACCTTC.